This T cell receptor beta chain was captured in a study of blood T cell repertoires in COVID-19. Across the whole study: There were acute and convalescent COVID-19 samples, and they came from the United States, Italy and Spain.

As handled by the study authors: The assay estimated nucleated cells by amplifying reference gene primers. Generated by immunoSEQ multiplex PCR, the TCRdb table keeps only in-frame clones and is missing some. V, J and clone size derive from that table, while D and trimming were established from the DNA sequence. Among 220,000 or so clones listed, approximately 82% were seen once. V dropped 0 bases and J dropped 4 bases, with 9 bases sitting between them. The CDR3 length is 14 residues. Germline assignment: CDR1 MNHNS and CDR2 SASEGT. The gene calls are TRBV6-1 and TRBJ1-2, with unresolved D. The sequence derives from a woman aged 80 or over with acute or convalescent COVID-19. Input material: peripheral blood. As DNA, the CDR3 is TGTGCCAGCAGTGAAGCGCTAACAGTCTATGGCTACACCTTC. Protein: CASSEALTVYGYTF.